The clone carrying this T cell receptor (beta chain) turned up a few times. Antigen: not known. TCRB transcripts that were expressed got sequenced, as all of the isolated RNA had been reverse transcribed. It was found that naive, central memory and regulatory T cell samples averaged around 3.5 million reads. Assay: immunoSEQ multiplex PCR; the TCRdb copy retains only in-frame clones and omits some. The sample holds more than 250,000 clones; around an eighth are singletons and the top ten take 0.017%. This record belongs to a study of beta chain features in type 1 diabetes. General observations from the study: All four CD4+ subsets of Type 1 diabetes patients contained TCRB CDR3s that were moderately but significantly shorter.

Germline V gene data show CDR1 as SGHNT and CDR2 as YYREEE (reference sequence). The CDR3 is made up of 14 amino acids. Germline trimming cut 5 bases from V and 0 bases from J; bases unmatched to any gene: 3. CD4+ naive, central memory, regulatory and stem cell-like memory cells were sorted via CD45RO/CCR7/CD25/CD127/CD95/CD27. This TCR came from a man aged 25 to 40 with type 1 diabetes. Sequenced material: naive CD4+ T cells from blood. This chain uses TRBV5-4 with TRBJ2-7; 9 bases match TRBD1. CDR3 residues: CASRVQGASYEQYF. The CDR3 DNA reads TGTGCCAGCAGAGTACAGGGGGCCTCCTACGAGCAGTACTTC.